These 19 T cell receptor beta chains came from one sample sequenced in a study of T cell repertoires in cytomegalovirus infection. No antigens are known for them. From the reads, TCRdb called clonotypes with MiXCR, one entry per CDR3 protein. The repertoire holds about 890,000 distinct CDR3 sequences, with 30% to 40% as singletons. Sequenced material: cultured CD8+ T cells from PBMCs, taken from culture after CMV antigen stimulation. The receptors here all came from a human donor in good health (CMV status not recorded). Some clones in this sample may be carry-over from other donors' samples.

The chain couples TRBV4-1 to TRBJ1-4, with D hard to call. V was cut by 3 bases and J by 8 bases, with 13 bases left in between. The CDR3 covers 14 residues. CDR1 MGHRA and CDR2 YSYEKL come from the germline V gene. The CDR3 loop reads CASSQGMLGEKLFF. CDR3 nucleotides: TGCGCCAGCAGCCAGGGAATGTTAGGGGAAAAACTGTTTTTT.

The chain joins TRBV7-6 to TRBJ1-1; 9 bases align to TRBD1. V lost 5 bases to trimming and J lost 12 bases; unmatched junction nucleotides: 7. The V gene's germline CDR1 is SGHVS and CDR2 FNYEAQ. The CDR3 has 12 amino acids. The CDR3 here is CASSHPGQGTFF. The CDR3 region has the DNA TGTGCCAGCAGCCACCCGGGACAGGGAACTTTCTTT.

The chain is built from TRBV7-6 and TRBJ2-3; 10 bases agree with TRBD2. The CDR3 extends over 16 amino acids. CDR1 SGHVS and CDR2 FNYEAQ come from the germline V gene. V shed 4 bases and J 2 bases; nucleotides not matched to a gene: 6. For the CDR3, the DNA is TGTGCCAGCAGCTACCTACTAGCGGGGCCCACAGATACGCAGTATTTT. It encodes CASSYLLAGPTDTQYF.

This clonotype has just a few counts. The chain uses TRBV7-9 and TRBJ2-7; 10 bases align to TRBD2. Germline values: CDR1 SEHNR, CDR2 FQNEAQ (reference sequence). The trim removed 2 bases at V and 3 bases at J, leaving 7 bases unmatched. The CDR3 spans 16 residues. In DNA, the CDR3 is TGTGCCAGCAGCTTAACCAGCGGGGGGGAGTTCTACGAGCAGTACTTC. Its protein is CASSLTSGGEFYEQYF.

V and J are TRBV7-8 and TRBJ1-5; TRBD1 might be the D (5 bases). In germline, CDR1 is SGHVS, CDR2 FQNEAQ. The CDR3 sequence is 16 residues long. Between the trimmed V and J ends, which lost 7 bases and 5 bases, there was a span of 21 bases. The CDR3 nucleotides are TGTGCCAGCACCCCAGGGAGACCAGGGACTGATCAGCCCCAGCATTTT. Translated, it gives CASTPGRPGTDQPQHF. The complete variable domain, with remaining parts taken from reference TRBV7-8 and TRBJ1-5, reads GAGVSQSPRYKVAKRGQDVALRCDPISGHVSLFWYQQALGQGPEFLTYFQNEAQLDKSGLPSDRFFAERPEGSVSTLKIQRTQQEDSAVYLCASTPGRPGTDQPQHFGDGTRLSIL.

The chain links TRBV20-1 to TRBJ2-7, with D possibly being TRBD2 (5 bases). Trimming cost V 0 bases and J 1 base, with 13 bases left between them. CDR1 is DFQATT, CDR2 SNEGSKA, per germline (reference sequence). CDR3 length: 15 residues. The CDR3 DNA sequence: TGCAGTGCTAGAGATACCGGGATTGGGTCCTACGAGCAGTACGTC. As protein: CSARDTGIGSYEQYV.

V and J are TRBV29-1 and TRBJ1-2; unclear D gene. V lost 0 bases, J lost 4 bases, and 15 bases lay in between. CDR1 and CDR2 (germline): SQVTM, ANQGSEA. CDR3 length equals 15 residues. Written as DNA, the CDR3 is TGCAGCGTTGAAGACGGACTGGGAGGCGTCTATGGCTACACCTTC. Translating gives CSVEDGLGGVYGYTF.

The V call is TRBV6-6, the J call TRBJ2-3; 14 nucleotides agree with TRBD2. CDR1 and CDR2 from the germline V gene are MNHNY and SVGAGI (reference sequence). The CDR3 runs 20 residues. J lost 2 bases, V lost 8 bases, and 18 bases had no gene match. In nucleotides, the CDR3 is TGTGCCAGCCATCAGGGTTTGGGACTAGCGGGGGATAGGGACACAGATACGCAGTATTTT. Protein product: CASHQGLGLAGDRDTDTQYF.

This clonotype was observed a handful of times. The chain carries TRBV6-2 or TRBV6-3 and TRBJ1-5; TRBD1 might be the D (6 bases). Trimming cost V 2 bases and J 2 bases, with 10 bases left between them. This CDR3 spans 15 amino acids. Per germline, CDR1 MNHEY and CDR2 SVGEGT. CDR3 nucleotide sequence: TGTGCCAGCAGTTACGCACAGGGAGGCAATCAGCCCCAGCATTTT. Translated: CASSYAQGGNQPQHF.

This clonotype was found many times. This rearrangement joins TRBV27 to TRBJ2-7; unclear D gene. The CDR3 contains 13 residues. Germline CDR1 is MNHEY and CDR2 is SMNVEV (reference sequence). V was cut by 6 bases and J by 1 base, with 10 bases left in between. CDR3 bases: TGTGCCAGCAGCTTAACACCATCCTACGAGCAGTACTTC. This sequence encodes CASSLTPSYEQYF.

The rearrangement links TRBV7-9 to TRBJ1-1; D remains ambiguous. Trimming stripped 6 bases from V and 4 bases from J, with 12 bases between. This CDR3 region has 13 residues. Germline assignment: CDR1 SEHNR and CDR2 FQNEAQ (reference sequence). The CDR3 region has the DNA TGTGCCAGCAGAGCCCCATGGGGCACTGAAGCTTTCTTT. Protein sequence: CASRAPWGTEAFF.

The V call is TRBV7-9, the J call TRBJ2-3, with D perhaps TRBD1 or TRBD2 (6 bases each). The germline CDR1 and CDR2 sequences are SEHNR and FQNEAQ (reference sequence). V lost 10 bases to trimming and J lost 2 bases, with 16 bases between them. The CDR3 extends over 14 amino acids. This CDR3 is CANNSRGDTDTQYF. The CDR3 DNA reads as TGTGCCAACAACTCGAGGGGGGACACAGATACGCAGTATTTT.

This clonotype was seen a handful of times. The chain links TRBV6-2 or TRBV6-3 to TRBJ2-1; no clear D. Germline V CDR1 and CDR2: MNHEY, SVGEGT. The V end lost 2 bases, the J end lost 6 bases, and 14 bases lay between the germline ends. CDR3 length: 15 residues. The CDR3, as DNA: TGTGCCAGCAGTTACGAGACGCAGCCCTTCAATGAGCAGTTCTTC. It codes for CASSYETQPFNEQFF.

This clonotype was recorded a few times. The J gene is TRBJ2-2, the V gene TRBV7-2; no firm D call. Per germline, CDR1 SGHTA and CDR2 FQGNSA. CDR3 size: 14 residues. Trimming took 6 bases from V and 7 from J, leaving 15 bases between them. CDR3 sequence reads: CASRDGPPSGELFF. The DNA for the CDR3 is TGTGCCAGCAGAGACGGGCCCCCAAGCGGGGAGCTGTTTTTT. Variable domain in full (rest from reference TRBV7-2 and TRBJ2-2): GAGVSQSPSNKVTEKGKDVELRCDPISGHTALYWYRQSLGQGLEFLIYFQGNSAPDKSGLPSDRFSAERTGGSVSTLTIQRTQQEDSAVYLCASRDGPPSGELFFGEGSRLTVL.

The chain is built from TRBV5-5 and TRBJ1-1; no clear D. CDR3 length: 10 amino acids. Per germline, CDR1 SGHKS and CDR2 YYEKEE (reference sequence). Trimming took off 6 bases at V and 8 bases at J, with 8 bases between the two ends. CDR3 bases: TGTGCCAGCATCTGGAGGGAAGCTTTCTTT. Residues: CASIWREAFF.

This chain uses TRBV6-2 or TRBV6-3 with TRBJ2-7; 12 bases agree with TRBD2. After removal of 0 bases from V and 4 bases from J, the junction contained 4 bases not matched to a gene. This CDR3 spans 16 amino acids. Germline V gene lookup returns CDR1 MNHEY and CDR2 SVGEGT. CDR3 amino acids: CASSYSRLAGDYEQYV. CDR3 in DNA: TGTGCCAGCAGTTACTCGAGACTAGCGGGGGATTACGAGCAGTACGTC.

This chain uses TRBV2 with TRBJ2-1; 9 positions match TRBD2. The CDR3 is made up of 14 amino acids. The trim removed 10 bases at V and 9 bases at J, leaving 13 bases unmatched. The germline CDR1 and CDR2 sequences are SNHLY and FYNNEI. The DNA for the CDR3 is TGTGCCACCGGGAGGGCGGGGGGGTCCATTGAGCAGTTCTTC. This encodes CATGRAGGSIEQFF.

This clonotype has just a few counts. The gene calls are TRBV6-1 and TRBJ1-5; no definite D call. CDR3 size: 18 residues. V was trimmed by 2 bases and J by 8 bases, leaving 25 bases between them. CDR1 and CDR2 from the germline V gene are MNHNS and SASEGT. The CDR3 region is CASSEKIRVTTISKPQHF. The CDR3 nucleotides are TGTGCCAGCAGTGAAAAAATTCGGGTCACAACGATATCAAAGCCCCAGCATTTT.

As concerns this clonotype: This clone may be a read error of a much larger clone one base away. The CDR3 DNA is TGTGCCAGCAGCTTCAGGGGGCACAACACAGATACGCAGTATTTT. It translates to CASSFRGHNTDTQYF. The chain joins TRBV7-8 to TRBJ2-3, with TRBD1 matching over 8 bases. Germline lookup yields CDR1 SGHVS and CDR2 FQNEAQ. There are 15 residues in the CDR3. The trim removed 3 bases at V and 2 bases at J, leaving 4 bases unmatched.